This TCR beta chain was obtained from a study of blood T cell repertoires in COVID-19. TCRdb's copy holds only in-frame clones and misses some; the assay was immunoSEQ multiplex PCR. The table records about 300,000 clones, about 85% of them present only once. This CDR3 spans 14 amino acids. The V gene end was trimmed by 0 bases and the J gene end by 5 bases; junction bases not matched to a gene: 4. In germline, CDR1 is SGHRS, CDR2 YFSETQ. The chain joins TRBV5-1 to TRBJ1-1; TRBD1 aligns across 7 bases. The TCR comes from a woman aged 30 to 39 who had recovered from COVID-19. Sequences were obtained from PBMCs or T cells enriched from blood (not recorded which). CDR3 region: CASSLGDRETEAFF. CDR3 coding DNA: TGCGCCAGCAGCTTGGGCGACAGGGAAACTGAAGCTTTCTTT.